The 20 T cell receptor beta chains in this list originate from one sample, sequenced in a study of T cells in tuberculosis. Produced via immunoSEQ multiplex PCR; TCRdb's table is partial and in-frame only. Of around 45,000 clones listed, approximately 94% were seen once; the top ten hold roughly 2%. The sample comprised PBMCs. The receptor source for this set is a donor between 10 and 35 years old with latent tuberculosis or without tuberculosis infection. Some clones in this sample may be carry-over from other donors' samples.

The J gene is TRBJ2-5, the V gene TRBV30; D gene uncertain. This CDR3 has 12 residues. V lost 3 bases and J 5 bases, leaving 10 bases between the germline ends. Looked up from germline, CDR1 is GTSNPN and CDR2 is SVGIG (reference sequence). The CDR3 here is CAWRVTPETQYF. In DNA form, the CDR3 reads TGTGCCTGGAGAGTGACTCCGGAGACCCAGTACTTC.

This clone was observed a single time. V and J are TRBV30 and TRBJ2-7; D may be TRBD1 (5 bases). Trimming cost V 3 bases and J 6 bases, with 21 bases left between them. Per germline, CDR1 GTSNPN and CDR2 SVGIG (reference sequence). CDR3 length equals 15 residues. Here the CDR3 reads CAWSARVELSIEQYF. As DNA, the CDR3 is TGTGCCTGGAGCGCCAGGGTGGAATTAAGTATCGAGCAGTACTTC.

This CDR3 is CASSPVANTEAFF. CDR3 sequence (DNA): TGTGCCAGCTCACCAGTAGCGAACACTGAAGCTTTCTTT. The chain carries TRBV18 and TRBJ1-1; D unclear. Deletions cut 2 bases from V and 1 base from J, with 5 bases between. CDR3 length: 13 residues. CDR1 KGHSH and CDR2 LQKENI come from the germline V gene. Together with reference TRBV18 and TRBJ1-1, the CDR3 gives the full variable domain: NAGVMQNPRHLVRRRGQEARLRCSPMKGHSHVYWYRQLPEEGLKFMVYLQKENIIDESGMPKERFSAEFPKEGPSILRIQQVVRGDSAAYFCASSPVANTEAFFGQGTRLTVV.

The chain employs TRBV6-5 and TRBJ1-2; D possibly corresponds to TRBD1 (5 bases). The CDR3 runs 15 residues. Germline CDR1 reads MNHEY; CDR2 reads SVGAGI. V dropped 7 bases and J dropped 3 bases, with 18 bases sitting between them. DNA for the CDR3: TGTGCCAGCACCCCGGAGCACGGGGGTTACTATGGCTACACCTTC. Amino acids: CASTPEHGGYYGYTF.

V is TRBV4-3 and J is TRBJ1-5, with D perhaps TRBD1 (6 bases). The germline gives CDR1 LGHNA, CDR2 YSLEER. The CDR3 has 15 amino acids. Trimming took off 4 bases at V and 0 bases at J, with 10 bases between the two ends. The CDR3 region is CASSLGTNSNQPQHF. CDR3 bases: TGCGCCAGCAGCCTAGGGACAAATAGCAATCAGCCCCAGCATTTT.

V and J are TRBV27 and TRBJ1-5; D is unclear. Trimming took off 5 bases at V and 3 bases at J, with 11 bases between the two ends. Germline CDR1 is MNHEY and CDR2 is SMNVEV (reference sequence). CDR3 size: 14 residues. As DNA, the CDR3 is TGTGCCAGCAGTCTCCGGGGTCTCAATCAGCCCCAGCATTTT. Amino acids: CASSLRGLNQPQHF.

This chain joins TRBV11-2 and TRBJ2-7; 7 bases match TRBD2. Germline V gene lookup returns CDR1 SGHAT and CDR2 FQNNGV. J lost 2 bases, V lost 3 bases, and 7 bases had no gene match. The CDR3 covers 15 residues. CDR3 sequence: CASSFLGGRAYEQYF. The CDR3 DNA is TGTGCCAGCAGCTTTCTGGGAGGGAGAGCCTACGAGCAGTACTTC. Combining the CDR3 with reference TRBV11-2 and TRBJ2-7 gives the whole variable domain EAGVAQSPRYKIIEKRQSVAFWCNPISGHATLYWYQQILGQGPKLLIQFQNNGVVDDSQLPKDRFSAERLKGVDSTLKIQPAKLEDSAVYLCASSFLGGRAYEQYFGPGTRLTVT.

The V and J genes are TRBV5-1 and TRBJ2-1, with a weak D call TRBD2 (5 bases). Germline CDR1 reads SGHRS; CDR2 reads YFSETQ. This CDR3 comprises 17 residues. The V and J ends lost 3 bases and 1 base respectively, with 17 bases between them. CDR3 coding DNA: TGCGCCAGCAGCTCCCCCTTGGGAGCGACGTCCTACAATGAGCAGTTCTTC. Amino acid sequence: CASSSPLGATSYNEQFF. Filled out from reference TRBV5-1 and TRBJ2-1, the complete variable domain reads KAGVTQTPRYLIKTRGQQVTLSCSPISGHRSVSWYQQTPGQGLQFLFEYFSETQRNKGNFPGRFSGRQFSNSRSEMNVSTLELGDSALYLCASSSPLGATSYNEQFFGPGTRLTVL.

The gene calls are TRBV15 and TRBJ2-7; TRBD1 agrees at 9 bases. The CDR3 totals 15 residues. V was clipped by 3 bases and J by 2 bases; unmatched bases: 5. CDR1 and CDR2 (germline): LNHNV, YYDKDF (reference sequence). CDR3 sequence: CATSRKGQGTYEQYF. CDR3 in DNA: TGTGCCACCAGCAGGAAGGGACAGGGAACCTACGAGCAGTACTTC.

The genes are TRBV4-1 and TRBJ2-5; D is ambiguous. This CDR3 has 15 residues. Per the germline V gene, CDR1 is MGHRA and CDR2 is YSYEKL. Trimming left V 0 bases short and J 4 bases short, with 12 bases between. CDR3 residues: CASSQDSRPGETQYF. The CDR3 bases are TGCGCCAGCAGCCAAGATTCCCGACCAGGAGAGACCCAGTACTTC.

The V call is TRBV7-9, the J call TRBJ1-1; TRBD1 is a possible D gene (5 bases). Deletions cut 5 bases from V and 6 bases from J, with 10 bases between. Germline V gene data show CDR1 as SEHNR and CDR2 as FQNEAQ (reference sequence). The CDR3 extends over 12 amino acids. The chain's CDR3 is CASSQQGPEAFF. Here the CDR3 DNA reads TGTGCCAGCAGCCAGCAGGGCCCTGAAGCTTTCTTT. Combining the CDR3 with reference TRBV7-9 and TRBJ1-1 gives the whole variable domain DTGVSQNPRHKITKRGQNVTFRCDPISEHNRLYWYRQTLGQGPEFLTYFQNEAQLEKSRLLSDRFSAERPKGSFSTLEIQRTEQGDSAMYLCASSQQGPEAFFGQGTRLTVV.

The chain joins TRBV14 to TRBJ1-1; D uncertain. Germline lookup yields CDR1 SGHDN and CDR2 FVKESK. The CDR3 spans 15 residues. With 1 base removed from V and 3 bases from J, the gap between germline ends came to 12 bases. The CDR3 here is CASSQGPGRYTEAFF. DNA of the CDR3: TGTGCCAGCAGCCAAGGACCGGGGAGGTACACTGAAGCTTTCTTT.

This chain connects TRBV6-4 to TRBJ1-2; the D gene is possibly TRBD1 (5 bases). The CDR3 is 13 amino acids. The germline V and J ends were trimmed by 8 bases and 6 bases, with 16 bases remaining between them. Germline values: CDR1 MRHNA, CDR2 SNTAGT. CDR3 loop: CASRPGVMDGYTF. In nucleotides, the CDR3 is TGTGCCAGCCGCCCGGGGGTCATGGATGGCTACACCTTC.

The rearrangement links TRBV27 to TRBJ1-2; TRBD1 aligns across 10 bases. Losses at the gene ends were 4 bases for V and 1 base for J; bases not matched to a gene: 12. The CDR3 length is 18 residues. CDR1 is MNHEY and CDR2 is SMNVEV in the germline V gene (reference sequence). The CDR3 sequence: CASSSFRQGAVFNYGYTF. The CDR3 DNA follows: TGTGCCAGCAGTTCCTTTAGACAGGGGGCCGTGTTTAACTATGGCTACACCTTC.

The table lists this clone with a count of one. The chain couples TRBV4-2 to TRBJ1-2; possibly TRBD1 for D (6 bases). The CDR3 is 16 residues long. Germline V gene data show CDR1 as LGHNA and CDR2 as YNFKEQ. V was pared by 1 base and J by 3 bases, with 15 bases between. The CDR3 sequence is CASSQVGAQGHYGYTF. The DNA of the CDR3 is TGTGCCAGCAGCCAAGTGGGGGCCCAGGGGCACTATGGCTACACCTTC.

The V gene is TRBV6-5, the J gene TRBJ1-2; 8 nucleotides agree with TRBD1. Germline trimming cut 0 bases from V and 8 bases from J; bases unmatched to any gene: 11. The length of the CDR3 is 16 residues. Germline assignment: CDR1 MNHEY and CDR2 SVGAGI. The CDR3 sequence: CASSYSTGERLYGYTF. In nucleotides, the CDR3 is TGTGCCAGCAGTTACTCGACAGGGGAACGTCTATACGGCTACACCTTC.

V usage is TRBV18 and J usage is TRBJ1-2; 8 nucleotides line up with TRBD1. The V segment lost 5 bases and the J segment 4 bases; nucleotides outside the gene matches: 15. CDR1 is KGHSH and CDR2 is LQKENI in the germline V gene. The CDR3 is made up of 17 amino acids. DNA of the CDR3: TGTGCCAGCTCAAAGGGGGCTGTCGGGACAGGTATCTATGGCTACACCTTC. It translates to CASSKGAVGTGIYGYTF. Variable domain in full (rest from reference TRBV18 and TRBJ1-2): NAGVMQNPRHLVRRRGQEARLRCSPMKGHSHVYWYRQLPEEGLKFMVYLQKENIIDESGMPKERFSAEFPKEGPSILRIQQVVRGDSAAYFCASSKGAVGTGIYGYTFGSGTRLTVV.

The chain is built from TRBV4-1 and TRBJ1-1; TRBD1 matches at 9 bases. Germline lookup yields CDR1 MGHRA and CDR2 YSYEKL. The length of the CDR3 is 17 residues. The ends lost 3 bases at V and 4 bases at J; junction bases unmatched: 12. The DNA for the CDR3 is TGCGCCAGCAGCCACCCCACAGGGGGCATGAGGGGCACTGAAGCTTTCTTT. Protein sequence: CASSHPTGGMRGTEAFF.

This chain uses TRBV6-5 with TRBJ2-7; possibly TRBD2 for D (5 bases). The germline V gene encodes CDR1 MNHEY and CDR2 SVGAGI. The V gene lost 6 bases and the J gene lost 6 bases, with 21 bases spanning the gap. The CDR3 runs to 15 residues. The CDR3 is CASRSSGRGPVEQYF. DNA for the CDR3: TGTGCCAGCAGATCGAGCGGTAGAGGGCCAGTCGAGCAGTACTTC.

This chain connects TRBV28 to TRBJ2-7; 8 positions agree with TRBD2. The ends lost 5 bases at V and 2 bases at J; junction bases unmatched: 5. The CDR3 loop spans 14 amino acids. Germline CDR1 MDHEN, CDR2 SYDVKM. DNA of the CDR3: TGTGCCAGCAGTCCACCGGGACTAGCCTACGAGCAGTACTTC. Encoded protein: CASSPPGLAYEQYF.